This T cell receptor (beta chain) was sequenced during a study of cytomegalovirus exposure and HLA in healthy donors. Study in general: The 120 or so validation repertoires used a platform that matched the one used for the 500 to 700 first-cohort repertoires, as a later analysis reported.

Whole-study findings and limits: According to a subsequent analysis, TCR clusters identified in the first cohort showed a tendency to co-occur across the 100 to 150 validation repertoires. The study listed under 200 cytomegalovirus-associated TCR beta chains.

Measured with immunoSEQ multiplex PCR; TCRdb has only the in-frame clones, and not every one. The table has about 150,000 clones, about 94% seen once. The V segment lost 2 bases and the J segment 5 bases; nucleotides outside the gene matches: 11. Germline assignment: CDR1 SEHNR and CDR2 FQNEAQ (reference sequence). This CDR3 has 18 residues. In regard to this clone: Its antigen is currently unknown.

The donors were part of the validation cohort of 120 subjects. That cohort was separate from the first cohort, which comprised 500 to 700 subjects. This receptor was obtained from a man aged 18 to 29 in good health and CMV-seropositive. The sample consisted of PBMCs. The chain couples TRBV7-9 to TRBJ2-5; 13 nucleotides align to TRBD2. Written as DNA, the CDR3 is TGTGCCAGCAGCTTACGGACTAGCGGGGGATACCGGGGCGAGACCCAGTACTTC. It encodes CASSLRTSGGYRGETQYF.